This T cell receptor (beta chain) was sequenced for a study of OX40 agonist ivuxolimab in advanced cancers. As for the study in general: Ivuxolimab, an antibody acting as an agonist of OX40 (CD134), was used to treat patients. Partial responses were achieved by three patients, of whom one had hepatocellular carcinoma and two had cutaneous melanoma.

The repertoire was sequenced with immunoSEQ multiplex PCR; TCRdb's copy has only in-frame clones and lacks some. The sample yields some 60,000 clones, approximately 81% seen once. The ends were cut back, 3 bases at V and 14 bases at J, with 12 bases in the middle. This CDR3 region has 12 residues. Germline values: CDR1 SGDLS, CDR2 YYNGEE. This TCR was recovered from an adult with an advanced solid tumor such as melanoma, head and neck, liver or kidney cancer. Sequencing used CD4+ or CD8+ T cells sorted from blood, obtained in a trial of the OX40 agonist ivuxolimab. The V call is TRBV9, the J call TRBJ1-6; D gene ambiguous. CDR3 loop: CASSASDPTLHF. CDR3 coding DNA: TGTGCCAGCAGCGCATCGGATCCCACCCTCCACTTT.